The 16 T cell receptor beta chains reported below all come from one sample, sequenced in a study of shared clonotypes between healthy human individuals (dated by TCRdb to between 2020 and 2021). Receptor libraries were prepared by the immunoSEQ multiplex PCR assay. Drawn from immuneACCESS, this table holds only the in-frame rearrangements with V and J called that TCRdb kept. Clones are partly lost; checked studies trace under half to an unresolved V gene and leave the rest unexplained. Counted in this sample were some 510,000 clones; 79% of them appeared once. The ten largest clones represent under 15% of the sample. Sequenced sample: PBMCs. These receptors all stem from a woman in her thirties or forties in good health. Some clones in this sample may be carry-over from other donors' samples.

The V and J genes are TRBV7-3 and TRBJ1-6, with 9 nucleotides matching TRBD1. V dropped 5 bases and J dropped 12; count of bases not matched to a gene: 5. CDR1 and CDR2 (germline): SGHTA, FQGTGA. CDR3 length equals 13 residues. This CDR3 reads CASSGGTGLPLHF. CDR3 nucleotide sequence: TGTGCCAGCAGCGGTGGGACAGGGTTACCCCTCCACTTT.

The V and J genes are TRBV11-2 and TRBJ2-2; 7 bases match TRBD2. Germline CDR1 SGHAT, CDR2 FQNNGV. The CDR3 is 17 amino acids. The V segment lost 2 bases and the J segment 0 bases; nucleotides outside the gene matches: 6. CDR3 protein: CASSLTALAANTGELFF. The CDR3 coding sequence is TGTGCCAGCAGCTTAACCGCCCTAGCGGCGAACACCGGGGAGCTGTTTTTT.

The V and J genes are TRBV18 and TRBJ1-1; 10 nucleotides line up with TRBD1. The germline V gene encodes CDR1 KGHSH and CDR2 LQKENI. This CDR3 is 18 amino acids long. The V segment lost 3 bases and the J segment 2 bases; nucleotides outside the gene matches: 12. The CDR3 sequence is CASSPKPGQGSLNTEAFF. CDR3 bases: TGTGCCAGCTCACCCAAACCGGGACAGGGGAGCCTTAACACTGAAGCTTTCTTT.

The J gene is TRBJ2-2, the V gene TRBV5-4; possible D gene TRBD2, 6 bases. From germline, CDR1 is SGHNT and CDR2 YYREEE (reference sequence). V lost 4 bases, J lost 4 bases, and 20 bases lay in between. This CDR3 has 17 amino acids. CDR3 sequence: CASSQELSGLVTGELFF. The CDR3 DNA reads as TGTGCCAGCAGCCAAGAGTTGTCGGGACTTGTCACCGGGGAGCTGTTTTTT.

The rearrangement uses TRBV7-2 and TRBJ1-6; TRBD1 matches 9 bases. The CDR3 sequence is 14 residues long. V trimming: 4 bases; J trimming: 8 bases; junction bases outside the gene matches: 3. The germline gives CDR1 SGHTA, CDR2 FQGNSA. The CDR3 region has the DNA TGTGCCAGCAGCTCACAGGGGGCCTATTCACCCCTCCACTTT. It specifies CASSSQGAYSPLHF.

This rearrangement joins TRBV7-2 to TRBJ2-5; D possibly corresponds to TRBD1 (6 bases). Trimming removed 1 base from V and 3 bases from J, with 12 bases in between. This CDR3 is built from 15 residues. The germline V gene has CDR1 SGHTA and CDR2 FQGNSA. The CDR3 region has the DNA TGTGCCAGCAGCTTAGATCTAGACAGGAAAGAGACCCAGTACTTC. It codes for CASSLDLDRKETQYF.

CDR3: CASSWGMNQPQHF. DNA of the CDR3: TGTGCCAGTAGTTGGGGGATGAATCAGCCCCAGCATTTT. V and J are TRBV19 and TRBJ1-5; a possible D gene is TRBD1 (5 bases). CDR1 and CDR2 (germline): LNHDA, SQIVND (reference sequence). This CDR3 comprises 13 residues. V lost 5 bases to trimming and J lost 4 bases, with 9 bases between them.

The chain links TRBV6-5 to TRBJ1-4; D uncertain. CDR3 size: 14 residues. V was cut by 6 bases and J by 7 bases, with 15 bases left in between. The V gene's germline CDR1 is MNHEY and CDR2 SVGAGI. The CDR3 DNA follows: TGTGCCAGCAGAGTAGGAGGCGGTGGTGAAAAACTGTTTTTT. This gives the protein CASRVGGGGEKLFF.

The rearrangement joins TRBV30 to TRBJ2-7; D not resolved. Trimming stripped 5 bases from V and 2 bases from J, with 16 bases between. The CDR3 length is 14 residues. Germline values: CDR1 GTSNPN, CDR2 SVGIG (reference sequence). The CDR3 region has the DNA TGTGCCTGGGGGGTAGGGCTTGGCCCCTACGAGCAGTACTTC. This encodes CAWGVGLGPYEQYF.

In its sample, this clone was seen once. This chain connects TRBV5-1 to TRBJ2-5; D is unclear. CDR3 length equals 13 residues. The V end was cut by 0 bases, the J end by 5 bases, with 8 bases between. Germline V gene sequence: CDR1 SGHRS, CDR2 YFSETQ. For the CDR3, the DNA is TGCGCCAGCAGCTTGGACTACGAGGAGACCCAGTACTTC. As protein: CASSLDYEETQYF.

The CDR3 region is CASSLSPGLAGQGEQFF. CDR3 coding DNA: TGTGCCAGCAGCTTATCCCCCGGACTAGCGGGACAAGGTGAGCAGTTCTTC. V and J are TRBV7-3 and TRBJ2-1, with 12 bases identical to TRBD2. V lost 2 bases to trimming and J lost 9 bases; unmatched junction nucleotides: 11. CDR1 and CDR2 from the germline V gene are SGHTA and FQGTGA. The CDR3 has 17 residues.

This clone was observed a handful of times. This same CDR3 is encoded by further DNA sequences in the sample. The chain links TRBV28 to TRBJ1-5; TRBD1 agrees at 10 bases. The CDR3 is 15 amino acids. Losses at the gene ends were 3 bases for V and 7 bases for J; bases not matched to a gene: 6. Per germline, CDR1 MDHEN and CDR2 SYDVKM. This CDR3 reads CASSFLGTGEQPQHF. The CDR3 coding sequence is TGTGCCAGCAGTTTCCTCGGGACAGGGGAACAGCCCCAGCATTTT.

The chain links TRBV9 to TRBJ1-5; D is unresolved. CDR1 is SGDLS, CDR2 YYNGEE, per germline. V gave up 4 bases and J gave up 4 bases, with 15 bases separating them. CDR3 length: 15 amino acids. CDR3 in DNA: TGTGCCAGCAGCCCAGGCGGAGGGCCAAATCAGCCCCAGCATTTT. Protein: CASSPGGGPNQPQHF.

The chain combines TRBV29-1 with TRBJ2-7, with D perhaps matching TRBD1 (5 bases). Germline values: CDR1 SQVTM, CDR2 ANQGSEA. The V and J ends lost 4 bases and 6 bases respectively, with 19 bases between them. The CDR3 consists of 14 residues. CDR3 in DNA: TGCAGCGTTGTAGCAGGGTCCTCTGGTCCCGAGCAGTACTTC. Translated: CSVVAGSSGPEQYF.

As to this clone: The sample contains more than one DNA sequence encoding this CDR3. V is TRBV18 and J is TRBJ2-5; possibly TRBD1 for D (5 bases). The CDR3 is made up of 13 amino acids. The V gene lost 3 bases and the J gene lost 0 bases, with 5 bases spanning the gap. Per the germline V gene, CDR1 is KGHSH and CDR2 is LQKENI. The CDR3 DNA reads as TGTGCCAGCTCACCGACAGACCAAGAGACCCAGTACTTC. As protein: CASSPTDQETQYF.

The table lists this clone with a count of one. The chain combines TRBV29-1 with TRBJ2-3; the match to TRBD2 covers 7 bases. Per the germline V gene, CDR1 is SQVTM and CDR2 is ANQGSEA. V lost 5 bases to trimming and J lost 5 bases; unmatched junction nucleotides: 10. This CDR3 is built from 14 residues. CDR3 DNA: TGCAGCGTTTCCCCTGGACTAGTAGGAGATACGCAGTATTTT. Translation gives CSVSPGLVGDTQYF.